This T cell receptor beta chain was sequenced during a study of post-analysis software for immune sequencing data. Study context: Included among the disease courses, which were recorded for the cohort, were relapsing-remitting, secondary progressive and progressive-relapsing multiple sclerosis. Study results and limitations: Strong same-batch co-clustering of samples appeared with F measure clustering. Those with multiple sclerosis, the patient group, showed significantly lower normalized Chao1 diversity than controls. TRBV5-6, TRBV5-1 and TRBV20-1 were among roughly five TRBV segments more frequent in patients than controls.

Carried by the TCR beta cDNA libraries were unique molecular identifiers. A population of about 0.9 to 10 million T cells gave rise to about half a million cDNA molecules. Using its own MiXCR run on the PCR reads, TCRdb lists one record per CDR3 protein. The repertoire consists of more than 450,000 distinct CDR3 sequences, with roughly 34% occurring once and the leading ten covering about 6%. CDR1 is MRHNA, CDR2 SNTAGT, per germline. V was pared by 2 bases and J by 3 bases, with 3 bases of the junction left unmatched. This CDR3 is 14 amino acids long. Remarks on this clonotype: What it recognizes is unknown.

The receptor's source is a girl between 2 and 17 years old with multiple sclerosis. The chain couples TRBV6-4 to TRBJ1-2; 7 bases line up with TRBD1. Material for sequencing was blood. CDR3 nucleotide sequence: TGTGCCAGCAGTGACGGCAGGGGGGACTATGGCTACACCTTC. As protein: CASSDGRGDYGYTF.